The T cell receptor beta chain under discussion was sequenced for a study of early T cells in non-severe SARS-CoV-2 infection. Study-wide context: Unpaired chains resulted from sequencing bulk RNA of unsorted whole blood.

Study results and caveats: Matching with VDJdb favored anti-spike CD8 responses (missing private and CD4 specificities).

At least ten counts were recorded for this clonotype. What it binds is not known. From germline, CDR1 is SGDLS and CDR2 YYNGEE. V was clipped by 2 bases and J by 7 bases, with 12 bases between them. The length of the CDR3 is 14 residues. The TCR library protocol was used to attach unique molecular identifiers. These identifiers were attached to individual cDNA molecules. TCRdb passed the 5' RACE reads through MiXCR, listing each CDR3 protein once. This sample has more than 65,000 distinct CDR3 sequences, with roughly 12% found just once. The sample consisted of whole blood. The source of this sequence is an adult who was a healthcare worker with PCR-confirmed SARS-CoV-2 infection or an uninfected control (not recorded which). The chain employs TRBV9 and TRBJ2-2; TRBD1 might be the D (6 bases). The CDR3 DNA reads TGTGCCAGCAGCGTCTCTCAGGGGAACGGGGAGCTGTTTTTT. Translating gives CASSVSQGNGELFF.